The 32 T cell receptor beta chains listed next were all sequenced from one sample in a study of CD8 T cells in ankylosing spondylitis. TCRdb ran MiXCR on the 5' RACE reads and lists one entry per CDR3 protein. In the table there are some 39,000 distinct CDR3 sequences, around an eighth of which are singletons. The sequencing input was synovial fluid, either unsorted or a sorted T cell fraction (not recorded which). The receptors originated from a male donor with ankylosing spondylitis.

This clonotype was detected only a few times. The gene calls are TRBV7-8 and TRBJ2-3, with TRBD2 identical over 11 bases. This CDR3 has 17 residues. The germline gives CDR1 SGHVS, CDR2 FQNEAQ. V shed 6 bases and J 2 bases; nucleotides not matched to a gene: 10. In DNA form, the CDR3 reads TGTGCCAGCAGACCTTTACTAGCGGGGGATCTCACAGATACGCAGTATTTT. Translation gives CASRPLLAGDLTDTQYF.

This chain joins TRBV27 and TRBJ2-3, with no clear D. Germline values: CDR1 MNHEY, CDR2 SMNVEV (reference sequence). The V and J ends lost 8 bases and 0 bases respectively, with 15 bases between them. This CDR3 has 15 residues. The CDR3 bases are TGTGCCAGCGCTTGGGCTTCTCTTAGCACAGATACGCAGTATTTT. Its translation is CASAWASLSTDTQYF.

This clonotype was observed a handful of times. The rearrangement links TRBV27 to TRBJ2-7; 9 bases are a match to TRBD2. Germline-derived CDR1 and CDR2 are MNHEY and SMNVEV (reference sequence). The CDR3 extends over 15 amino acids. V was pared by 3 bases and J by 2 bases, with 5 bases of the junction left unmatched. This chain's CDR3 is CASSLSSGTAYEQYF. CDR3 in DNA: TGTGCCAGCAGTTTGTCTAGCGGGACCGCCTACGAGCAGTACTTC.

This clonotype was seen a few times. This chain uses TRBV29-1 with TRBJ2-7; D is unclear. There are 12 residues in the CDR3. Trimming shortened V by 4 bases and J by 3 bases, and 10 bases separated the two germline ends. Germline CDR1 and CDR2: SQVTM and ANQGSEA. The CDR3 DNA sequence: TGCAGCGTTGTCTTTTTCGGCTACGAGCAGTACTTC. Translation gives CSVVFFGYEQYF.

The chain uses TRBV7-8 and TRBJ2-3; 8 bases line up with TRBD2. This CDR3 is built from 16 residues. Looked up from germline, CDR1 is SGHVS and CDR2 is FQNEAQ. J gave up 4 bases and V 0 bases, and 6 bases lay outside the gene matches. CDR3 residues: CASSLARSGTPDTQYF. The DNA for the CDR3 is TGTGCCAGCAGCTTAGCCCGTAGCGGGACCCCAGATACGCAGTATTTT.

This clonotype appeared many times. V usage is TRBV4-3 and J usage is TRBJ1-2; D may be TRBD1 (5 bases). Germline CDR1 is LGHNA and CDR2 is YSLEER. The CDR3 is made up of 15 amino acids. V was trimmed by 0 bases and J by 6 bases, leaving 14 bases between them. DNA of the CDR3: TGCGCCAGCAGCCAAGACATTGGGGGGGTTGATGGCTACACCTTC. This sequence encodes CASSQDIGGVDGYTF.

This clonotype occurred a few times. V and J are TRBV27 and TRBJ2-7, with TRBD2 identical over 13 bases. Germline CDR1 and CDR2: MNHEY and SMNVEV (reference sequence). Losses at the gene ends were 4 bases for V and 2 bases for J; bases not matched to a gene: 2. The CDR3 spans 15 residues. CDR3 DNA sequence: TGTGCCAGCAGTTCGGGGACTAGCGGGGCCTACGAGCAGTACTTC. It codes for CASSSGTSGAYEQYF.

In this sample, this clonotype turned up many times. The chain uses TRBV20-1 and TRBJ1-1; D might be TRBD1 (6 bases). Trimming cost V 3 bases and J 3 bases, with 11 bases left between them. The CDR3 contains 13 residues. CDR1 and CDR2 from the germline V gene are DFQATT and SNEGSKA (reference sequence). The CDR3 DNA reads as TGCAGTGCTAGGGGGAGGGGGGACACTGAAGCTTTCTTT. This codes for CSARGRGDTEAFF.

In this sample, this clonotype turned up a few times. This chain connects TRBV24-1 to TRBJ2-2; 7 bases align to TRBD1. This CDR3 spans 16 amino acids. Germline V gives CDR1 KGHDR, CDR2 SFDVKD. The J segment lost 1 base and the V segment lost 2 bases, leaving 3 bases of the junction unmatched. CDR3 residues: CATSDYRQGNTGELFF. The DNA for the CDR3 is TGTGCCACCAGTGATTACCGACAGGGGAACACCGGGGAGCTGTTTTTT.

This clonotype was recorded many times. This CDR3 reads CASSFDQTFNYGYTF. In nucleotides, the CDR3 is TGTGCCAGCAGCTTCGATCAGACATTCAACTATGGCTACACCTTC. This chain links TRBV7-9 with TRBJ1-2; D remains unclear. V lost 3 bases and J 2 bases, leaving 13 bases between the germline ends. Germline V CDR1 and CDR2: SEHNR, FQNEAQ (reference sequence). The CDR3 has 15 amino acids.

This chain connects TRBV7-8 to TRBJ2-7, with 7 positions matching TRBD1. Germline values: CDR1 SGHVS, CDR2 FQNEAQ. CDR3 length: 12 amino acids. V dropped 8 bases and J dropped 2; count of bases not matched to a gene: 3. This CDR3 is CASLGQAYEQYF. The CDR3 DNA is TGTGCCAGCTTAGGACAGGCCTACGAGCAGTACTTC.

Here the CDR3 DNA reads TGTGCCAGCAGTCTTCTGGGGGGCTCCTACAATGAGCAGTTCTTC. It specifies CASSLLGGSYNEQFF. The chain joins TRBV2 to TRBJ2-1, with a possible D match to TRBD2 (6 bases). The CDR3 has 15 residues. The germline V gene encodes CDR1 SNHLY and CDR2 FYNNEI. V dropped 5 bases and J dropped 0 bases, with 11 bases sitting between them.

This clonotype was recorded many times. The CDR3 region is CASSPVTGNPYEQYF. The CDR3 DNA follows: TGTGCCAGCAGTCCTGTGACAGGGAACCCCTACGAGCAGTACTTC. The V and J genes are TRBV27 and TRBJ2-7, with TRBD1 identical over 7 bases. Trimming at V came to 5 bases and at J to 2 bases, leaving 9 bases not matched to a gene. CDR1 MNHEY and CDR2 SMNVEV come from the germline V gene (reference sequence). The CDR3 runs to 15 residues.

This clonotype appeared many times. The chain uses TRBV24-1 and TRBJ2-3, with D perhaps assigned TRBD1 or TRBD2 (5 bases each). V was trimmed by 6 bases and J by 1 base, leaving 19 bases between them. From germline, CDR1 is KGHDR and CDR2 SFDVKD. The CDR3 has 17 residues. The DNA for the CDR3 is TGTGCCACCAGTCCCCGCCGGGGCCATCGAGGCACAGATACGCAGTATTTT. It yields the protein CATSPRRGHRGTDTQYF.

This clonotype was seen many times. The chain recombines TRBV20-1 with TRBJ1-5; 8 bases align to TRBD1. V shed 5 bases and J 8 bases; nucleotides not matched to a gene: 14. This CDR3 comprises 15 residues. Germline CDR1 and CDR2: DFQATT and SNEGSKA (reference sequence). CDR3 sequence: CSAQADRGGSEPQHF. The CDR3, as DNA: TGCAGTGCTCAAGCAGACAGGGGTGGTAGCGAGCCCCAGCATTTT.

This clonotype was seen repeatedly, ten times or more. CDR3 protein: CASSYSPSTGELFF. The CDR3 DNA is TGTGCCAGCAGTTACTCTCCGTCGACCGGGGAGCTGTTTTTT. The rearrangement joins TRBV6-2 or TRBV6-3 to TRBJ2-2; D remains unclear. V shed 0 bases and J shed 5 bases, with 7 bases lying between them. CDR1 is MNHEY, CDR2 SVGEGT, per germline. The CDR3 totals 14 residues.

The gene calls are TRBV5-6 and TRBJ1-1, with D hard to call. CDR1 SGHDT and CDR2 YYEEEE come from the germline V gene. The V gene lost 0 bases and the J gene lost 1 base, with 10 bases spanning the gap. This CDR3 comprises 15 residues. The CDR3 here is CASSLARWGNTEAFF. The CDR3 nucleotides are TGTGCCAGCAGCTTGGCCCGGTGGGGGAACACTGAAGCTTTCTTT.

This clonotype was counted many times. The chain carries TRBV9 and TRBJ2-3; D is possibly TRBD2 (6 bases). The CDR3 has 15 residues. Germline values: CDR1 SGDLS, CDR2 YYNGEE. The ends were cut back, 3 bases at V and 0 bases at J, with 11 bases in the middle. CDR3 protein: CASSAGLYSTDTQYF. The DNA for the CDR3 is TGTGCCAGCAGCGCGGGACTTTATAGCACAGATACGCAGTATTTT.

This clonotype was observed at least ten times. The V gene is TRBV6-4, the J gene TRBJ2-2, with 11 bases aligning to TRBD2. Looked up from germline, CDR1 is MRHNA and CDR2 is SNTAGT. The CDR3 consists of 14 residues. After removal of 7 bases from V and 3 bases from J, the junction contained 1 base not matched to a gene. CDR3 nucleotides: TGTGCCAGCAAACTAGCGGGAGACACCGGGGAGCTGTTTTTT. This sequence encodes CASKLAGDTGELFF.

CDR3 residues: CATSRDKSQSSYEQYF. CDR3 bases: TGTGCCACCAGCAGAGATAAGTCACAGTCCTCCTACGAGCAGTACTTC. The chain employs TRBV15 and TRBJ2-7, with D unclear. CDR3 size: 16 residues. The germline V gene encodes CDR1 LNHNV and CDR2 YYDKDF (reference sequence). V was pared by 0 bases and J by 0 bases, with 12 bases between.

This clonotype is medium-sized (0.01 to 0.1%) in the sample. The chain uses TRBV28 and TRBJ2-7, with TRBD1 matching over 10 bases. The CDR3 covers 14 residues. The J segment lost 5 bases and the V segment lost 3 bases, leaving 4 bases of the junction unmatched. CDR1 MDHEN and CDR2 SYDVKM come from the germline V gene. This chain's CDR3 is CASSFFGQGDEQYF. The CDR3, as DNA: TGTGCCAGCAGTTTTTTTGGACAGGGGGACGAGCAGTACTTC.

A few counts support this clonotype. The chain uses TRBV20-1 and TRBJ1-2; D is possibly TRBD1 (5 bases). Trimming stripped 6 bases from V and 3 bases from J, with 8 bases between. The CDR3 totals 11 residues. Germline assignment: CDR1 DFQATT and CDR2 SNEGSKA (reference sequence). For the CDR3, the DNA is TGCAGTGCCCCCAGGGACTATGGCTACACCTTC. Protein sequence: CSAPRDYGYTF.

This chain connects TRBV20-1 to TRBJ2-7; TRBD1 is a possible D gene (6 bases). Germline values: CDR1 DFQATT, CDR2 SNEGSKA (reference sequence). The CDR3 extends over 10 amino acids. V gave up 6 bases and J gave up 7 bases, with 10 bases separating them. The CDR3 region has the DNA TGCAGTGCGACGGACAGTGAGCAGTACTTC. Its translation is CSATDSEQYF.

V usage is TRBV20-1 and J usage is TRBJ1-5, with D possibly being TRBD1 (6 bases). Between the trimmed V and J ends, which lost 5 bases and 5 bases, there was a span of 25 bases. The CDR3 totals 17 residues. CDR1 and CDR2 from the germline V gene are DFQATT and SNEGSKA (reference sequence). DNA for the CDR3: TGCAGTGCTCCTGTCTTCCTGGGGGCGGGGGGGTATCAGCCCCAGCATTTT. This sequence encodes CSAPVFLGAGGYQPQHF.

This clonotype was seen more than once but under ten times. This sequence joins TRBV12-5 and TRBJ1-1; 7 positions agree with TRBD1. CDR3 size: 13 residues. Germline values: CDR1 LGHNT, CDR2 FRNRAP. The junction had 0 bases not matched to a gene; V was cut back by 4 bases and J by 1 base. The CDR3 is CASGWDRNTEAFF. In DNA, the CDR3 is TGTGCTAGTGGTTGGGACAGGAACACTGAAGCTTTCTTT.

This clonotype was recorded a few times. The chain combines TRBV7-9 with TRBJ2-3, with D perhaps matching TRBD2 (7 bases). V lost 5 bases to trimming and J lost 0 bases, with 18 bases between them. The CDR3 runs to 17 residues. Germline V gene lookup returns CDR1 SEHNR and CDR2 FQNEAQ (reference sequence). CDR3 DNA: TGTGCCAGCAGCAACGCCCTAGGGGGGGCCAGCACAGATACGCAGTATTTT. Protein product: CASSNALGGASTDTQYF.

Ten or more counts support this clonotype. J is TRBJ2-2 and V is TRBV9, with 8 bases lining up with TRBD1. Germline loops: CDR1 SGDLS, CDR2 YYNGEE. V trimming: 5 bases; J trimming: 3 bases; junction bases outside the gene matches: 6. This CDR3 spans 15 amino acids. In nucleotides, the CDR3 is TGTGCCAGCAGGGGAGGACAGGGTCACACCGGGGAGCTGTTTTTT. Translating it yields CASRGGQGHTGELFF.

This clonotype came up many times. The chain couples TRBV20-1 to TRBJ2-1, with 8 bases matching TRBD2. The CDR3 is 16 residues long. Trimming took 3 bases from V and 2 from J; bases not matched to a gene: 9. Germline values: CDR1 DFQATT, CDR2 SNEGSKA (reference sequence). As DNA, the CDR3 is TGCAGTGCTAGGACTAGCGTAACCGTCCCCTACAATGAGCAGTTCTTC. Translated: CSARTSVTVPYNEQFF.

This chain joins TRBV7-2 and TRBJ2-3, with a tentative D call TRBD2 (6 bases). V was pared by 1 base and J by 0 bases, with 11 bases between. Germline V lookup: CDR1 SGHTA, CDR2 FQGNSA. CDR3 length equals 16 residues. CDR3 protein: CASSLVSGPSTDTQYF. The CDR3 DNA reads TGTGCCAGCAGCTTAGTTAGCGGCCCTAGCACAGATACGCAGTATTTT.

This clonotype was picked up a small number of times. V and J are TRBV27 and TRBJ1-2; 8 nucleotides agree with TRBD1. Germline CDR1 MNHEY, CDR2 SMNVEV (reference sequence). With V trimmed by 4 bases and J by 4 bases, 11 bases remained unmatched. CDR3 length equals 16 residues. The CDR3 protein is CASSYHGTGPSYGYTF. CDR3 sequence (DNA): TGTGCCAGCAGTTACCACGGGACAGGCCCCTCCTATGGCTACACCTTC.

In DNA form, the CDR3 reads TGCGCCAGCAGCCAAGTTCCCCATTACGAGCAGTACTTC. Residues: CASSQVPHYEQYF. J is TRBJ2-7 and V is TRBV4-1; D gene ambiguous. The CDR3 loop spans 13 amino acids. Trimming pared 1 base from V and 4 bases from J, leaving 8 bases between. Germline assignment: CDR1 MGHRA and CDR2 YSYEKL.

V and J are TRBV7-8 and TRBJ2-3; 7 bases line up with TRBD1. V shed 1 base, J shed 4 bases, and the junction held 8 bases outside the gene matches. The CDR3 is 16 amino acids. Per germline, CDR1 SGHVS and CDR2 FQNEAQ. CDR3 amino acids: CASSLEQGMRSDTQYF. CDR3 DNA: TGTGCCAGCAGCTTAGAACAGGGGATGCGTTCAGATACGCAGTATTTT.